The next 17 T cell receptor beta chains were all read from a single sample in a study of cytotoxic CD8 clonotypes in ibrutinib-treated CLL. The table came from immunoSEQ multiplex PCR; TCRdb's copy has only in-frame clones and leaves some out. Here the sample spans 140,000 to 150,000 clones, about 80% being singletons. This sample comprised PBMCs, obtained after 24 months of ibrutinib treatment. These receptors originate from a human donor with chronic lymphocytic leukemia.

This chain connects TRBV4-3 to TRBJ2-3, with D perhaps TRBD2 (6 bases). Trimming took 0 bases from V and 6 from J, leaving 13 bases between them. Germline CDR1 reads LGHNA; CDR2 reads YSLEER. The CDR3 extends over 15 amino acids. The CDR3 spells CASSQDAAGFDTQYF. Here the CDR3 DNA reads TGCGCCAGCAGCCAAGATGCTGCGGGGTTTGATACGCAGTATTTT.

The chain has TRBV7-2 and TRBJ2-7, with D perhaps matching TRBD1 (7 bases). V shed 5 bases and J shed 2 bases, with 13 bases lying between them. Germline values: CDR1 SGHTA, CDR2 FQGNSA. The CDR3 extends over 14 amino acids. The CDR3 region is CASSPDRTTYEQYF. In nucleotides, the CDR3 is TGTGCCAGCAGCCCGGACAGGACTACCTACGAGCAGTACTTC. The whole variable domain, remainder taken from reference TRBV7-2 and TRBJ2-7, is GAGVSQSPSNKVTEKGKDVELRCDPISGHTALYWYRQSLGQGLEFLIYFQGNSAPDKSGLPSDRFSAERTGGSVSTLTIQRTQQEDSAVYLCASSPDRTTYEQYFGPGTRLTVT.

This clone has a count of ten or more. The same CDR3 is also encoded by other DNA sequences in this sample. The chain recombines TRBV7-2 with TRBJ1-1; D gene uncertain. Germline loops: CDR1 SGHTA, CDR2 FQGNSA. This CDR3 contains 12 residues. Deletions cut 5 bases from V and 0 bases from J, with 4 bases between. The CDR3 region has the DNA TGTGCCAGCAGCCTGATGAACACTGAAGCTTTCTTT. This sequence encodes CASSLMNTEAFF.

The CDR3 here is CASSYSGGSSYEQYF. The CDR3 DNA reads as TGTGCCAGCAGTTACTCGGGGGGGAGCTCCTACGAGCAGTACTTC. V usage is TRBV6-6 and J usage is TRBJ2-7, with 7 bases that match TRBD2. Losses at the gene ends were 0 bases for V and 0 bases for J; bases not matched to a gene: 2. CDR1 is MNHNY and CDR2 is SVGAGI in the germline V gene (reference sequence). The CDR3 contains 15 residues.

This clone has more than one count but fewer than ten. V and J are TRBV28 and TRBJ1-1, with 8 bases lining up with TRBD1. This CDR3 is 14 amino acids long. The junction had 7 bases not matched to a gene; V was cut back by 6 bases and J by 4 bases. Germline values: CDR1 MDHEN, CDR2 SYDVKM. CDR3 in amino acids: CASRATDRGTEAFF. As DNA, the CDR3 is TGTGCCAGCAGGGCGACAGACAGGGGCACTGAAGCTTTCTTT.

The chain joins TRBV27 to TRBJ2-1; 15 nucleotides line up with TRBD2. Germline trimming cut 4 bases from V and 9 bases from J; bases unmatched to any gene: 10. The CDR3 is 17 residues long. Per the germline V gene, CDR1 is MNHEY and CDR2 is SMNVEV (reference sequence). CDR3 protein: CASSSTRTSGGAGEQFF. The CDR3 DNA sequence: TGTGCCAGCAGTTCCACCCGGACTAGCGGGGGGGCTGGTGAGCAGTTCTTC.

This chain uses TRBV7-8 with TRBJ2-1; no firm D call. The CDR3 covers 14 residues. In germline, CDR1 is SGHVS, CDR2 FQNEAQ. V lost 1 base and J 6 bases, leaving 10 bases between the germline ends. The CDR3 region is CASSLGWDGNEQFF. CDR3 DNA: TGTGCCAGCAGCTTAGGTTGGGATGGCAATGAGCAGTTCTTC. The entire variable domain, with the rest obtained from reference TRBV7-8 and TRBJ2-1, is as follows: GAGVSQSPRYKVAKRGQDVALRCDPISGHVSLFWYQQALGQGPEFLTYFQNEAQLDKSGLPSDRFFAERPEGSVSTLKIQRTQQEDSAVYLCASSLGWDGNEQFFGPGTRLTVL.

Only one count was recorded for this clone. The chain recombines TRBV29-1 with TRBJ1-4, with D tentatively TRBD1 (5 bases). Germline lookup yields CDR1 SQVTM and CDR2 ANQGSEA. This CDR3 is 13 amino acids long. V lost 4 bases and J 5 bases, leaving 11 bases between the germline ends. The DNA of the CDR3 is TGCAGCGTTGGCGGGACCGGCAATGAAAAACTGTTTTTT. It translates to CSVGGTGNEKLFF.

The rearrangement uses TRBV18 and TRBJ1-4; D might be TRBD1 (5 bases). The CDR3 sequence is 16 residues long. Germline CDR1 reads KGHSH; CDR2 reads LQKENI. Deletions cut 2 bases from V and 7 bases from J, with 17 bases between. The CDR3 region has the DNA TGTGCCAGCTCACCAGGGACCTTCCTCGGCGGTGAAAAACTGTTTTTT. Translated, it gives CASSPGTFLGGEKLFF.

The chain recombines TRBV7-9 with TRBJ2-3, with D possibly TRBD2 on 7 matching bases. Trimming removed 5 bases from V and 6 bases from J, with 18 bases in between. The CDR3 is 15 residues long. Germline V lookup: CDR1 SEHNR, CDR2 FQNEAQ (reference sequence). This chain's CDR3 is CASSPVGAGADTQYF. DNA for the CDR3: TGTGCCAGCAGCCCTGTAGGGGCGGGGGCGGATACGCAGTATTTT.

This clone was recorded once. The chain is built from TRBV4-3 and TRBJ2-5; weak D call: TRBD2 (6 bases). The germline V and J ends were trimmed by 4 bases and 9 bases, with 18 bases remaining between them. CDR1 LGHNA and CDR2 YSLEER come from the germline V gene. The CDR3 contains 14 residues. This CDR3 is CASSPGLPPGAQYF. The CDR3 DNA is TGCGCCAGCAGCCCGGGACTGCCACCCGGGGCCCAGTACTTC.

V and J are TRBV18 and TRBJ1-5, with D unresolved. Between the trimmed V and J ends, which lost 0 bases and 4 bases, there was a span of 7 bases. CDR3 length: 14 amino acids. Germline V gene sequence: CDR1 KGHSH, CDR2 LQKENI. The CDR3 here is CASSPPGPNQPQHF. CDR3 DNA: TGTGCCAGCTCACCACCGGGCCCAAATCAGCCCCAGCATTTT.

V is TRBV28 and J is TRBJ2-6, with TRBD1 as a possible D gene (5 bases). The length of the CDR3 is 14 residues. V lost 10 bases to trimming and J lost 0 bases, with 10 bases between them. From germline, CDR1 is MDHEN and CDR2 SYDVKM. CDR3: CATLDSSGANVLTF. The CDR3 DNA reads as TGTGCCACCCTAGACAGCTCTGGGGCCAACGTCCTGACTTTC. The full variable domain, rest sourced from reference TRBV28 and TRBJ2-6, is DVKVTQSSRYLVKRTGEKVFLECVQDMDHENMFWYRQDPGLGLRLIYFSYDVKMKEKGDIPEGYSVSREKKERFSLILESASTNQTSMYLCATLDSSGANVLTFGAGSRLTVL.

This chain uses TRBV5-1 with TRBJ2-3; possibly TRBD2 for D (5 bases). The germline V and J ends were trimmed by 4 bases and 6 bases, with 21 bases remaining between them. This CDR3 is built from 16 residues. The germline V gene encodes CDR1 SGHRS and CDR2 YFSETQ. The CDR3 protein is CASSPRASPLGDTQYF. CDR3 nucleotides: TGCGCCAGCAGCCCCCGGGCTAGCCCACTGGGGGATACGCAGTATTTT.

V usage is TRBV21-1 and J usage is TRBJ2-3; the table's D gene call, TRBD2, was not cross checked with the DNA. TRBV21-1 is assigned pseudogene status. The CDR3 is made up of 10 amino acids. The CDR3 nucleotides are TGTGCCAGCAGCAAAGCGCGTCGGAGTTTT. Its translation is CASSKARRSF.

This chain links TRBV5-1 with TRBJ1-5; D might be TRBD1 (5 bases). This CDR3 region has 17 residues. Trimming took 0 bases from V and 0 from J, leaving 13 bases between them. The germline V gene encodes CDR1 SGHRS and CDR2 YFSETQ. Here the CDR3 reads CASSLGEATDSNQPQHF. The CDR3 DNA sequence: TGCGCCAGCAGCTTGGGGGAGGCGACAGATAGCAATCAGCCCCAGCATTTT.

The chain couples TRBV5-1 to TRBJ2-7; D is possibly TRBD1 (7 bases). This CDR3 has 17 residues. Deletions cut 0 bases from V and 0 bases from J, with 16 bases between. CDR1 is SGHRS, CDR2 YFSETQ, per germline. The CDR3 is CASSLGRGVLDSYEQYF. CDR3 in DNA: TGCGCCAGCAGCTTGGGCAGGGGGGTTTTGGACTCCTACGAGCAGTACTTC.